This T cell receptor (beta chain) was identified during a study of blood T cell repertoires in COVID-19. The protocol was immunoSEQ multiplex PCR, while the TCRdb copy is restricted to in-frame clones and leaves out a portion. The data show approximately 300,000 clones, approximately 91% seen once. V lost 1 base to trimming and J lost 4 bases, with 13 bases between them. Per the germline V gene, CDR1 is SGHTA and CDR2 is FQGNSA. This CDR3 region has 15 residues. Those enrolled, adults aged roughly 18 to 90 years, came from 24 US areas. Cohorts were assigned according to the clinical history that participants reported.

This TCR was recovered from a man between 60 and 75 years old who had recovered from COVID-19. The gene calls are TRBV7-2 and TRBJ1-2, with D uncertain. The sample was PBMCs or T cells enriched from blood (not recorded which). In DNA, the CDR3 is TGTGCCAGCAGCTTAGATGGCGGGAGAGGCTATGGCTACACCTTC. This codes for CASSLDGGRGYGYTF.